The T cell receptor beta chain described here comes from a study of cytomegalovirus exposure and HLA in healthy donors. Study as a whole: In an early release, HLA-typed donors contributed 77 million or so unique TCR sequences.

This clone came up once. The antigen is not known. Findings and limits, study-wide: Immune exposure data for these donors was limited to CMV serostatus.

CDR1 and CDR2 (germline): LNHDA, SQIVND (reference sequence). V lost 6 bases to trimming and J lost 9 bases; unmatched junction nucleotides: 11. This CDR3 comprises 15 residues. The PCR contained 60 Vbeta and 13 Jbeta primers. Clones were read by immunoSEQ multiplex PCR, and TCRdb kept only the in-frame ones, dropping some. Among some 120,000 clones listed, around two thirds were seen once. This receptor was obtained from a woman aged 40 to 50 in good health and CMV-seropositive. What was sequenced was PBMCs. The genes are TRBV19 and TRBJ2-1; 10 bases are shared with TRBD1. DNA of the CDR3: TGTGCCAGTAGCCCGACAGGGGGCGACTCGGGTGAGCAGTTCTTC. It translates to CASSPTGGDSGEQFF.